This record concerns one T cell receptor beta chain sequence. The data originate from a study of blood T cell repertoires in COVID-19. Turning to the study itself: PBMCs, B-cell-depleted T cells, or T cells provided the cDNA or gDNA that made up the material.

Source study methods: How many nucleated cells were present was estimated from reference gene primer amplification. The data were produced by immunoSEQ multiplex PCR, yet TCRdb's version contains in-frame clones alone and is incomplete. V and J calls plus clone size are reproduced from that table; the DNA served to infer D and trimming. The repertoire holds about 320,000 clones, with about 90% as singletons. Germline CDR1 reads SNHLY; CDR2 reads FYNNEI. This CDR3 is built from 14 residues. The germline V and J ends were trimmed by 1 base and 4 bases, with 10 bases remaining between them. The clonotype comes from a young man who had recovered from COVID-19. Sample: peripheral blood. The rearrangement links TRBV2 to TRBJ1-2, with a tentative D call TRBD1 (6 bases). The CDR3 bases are TGTGCCAGCAGTGAAGACAGGGTGTCCTATGGCTACACCTTC. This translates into CASSEDRVSYGYTF.